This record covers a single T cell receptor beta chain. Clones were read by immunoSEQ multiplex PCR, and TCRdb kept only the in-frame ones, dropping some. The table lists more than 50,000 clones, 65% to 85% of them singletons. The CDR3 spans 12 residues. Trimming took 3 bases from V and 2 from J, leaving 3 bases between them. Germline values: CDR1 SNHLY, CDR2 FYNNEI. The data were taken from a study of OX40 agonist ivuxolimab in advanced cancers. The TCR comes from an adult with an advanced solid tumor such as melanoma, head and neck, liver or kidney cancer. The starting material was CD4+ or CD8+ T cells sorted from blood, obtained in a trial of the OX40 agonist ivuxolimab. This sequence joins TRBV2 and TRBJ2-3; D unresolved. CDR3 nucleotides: TGTGCCAGCAGTGAGGACACAGATACGCAGTATTTT. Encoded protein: CASSEDTDTQYF.